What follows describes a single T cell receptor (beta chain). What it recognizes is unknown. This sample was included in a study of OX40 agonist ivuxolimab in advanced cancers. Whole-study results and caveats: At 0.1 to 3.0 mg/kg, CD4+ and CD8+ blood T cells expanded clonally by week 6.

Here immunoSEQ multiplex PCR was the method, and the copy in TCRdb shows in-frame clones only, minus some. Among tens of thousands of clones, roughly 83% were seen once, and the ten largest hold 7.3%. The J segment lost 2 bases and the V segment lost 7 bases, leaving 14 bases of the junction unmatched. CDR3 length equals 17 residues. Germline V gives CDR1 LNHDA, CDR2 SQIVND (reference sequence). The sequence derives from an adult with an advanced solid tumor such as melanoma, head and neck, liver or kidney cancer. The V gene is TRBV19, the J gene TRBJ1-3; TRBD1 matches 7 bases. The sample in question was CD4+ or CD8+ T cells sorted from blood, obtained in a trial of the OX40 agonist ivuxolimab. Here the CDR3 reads CASTGSNRGRTGNTIYF. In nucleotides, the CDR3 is TGTGCCAGTACCGGATCAAACAGGGGCAGAACTGGAAACACCATATATTTT.